What follows is one T cell receptor beta chain and its context. After removal of 4 bases from V and 5 bases from J, the junction contained 9 bases not matched to a gene. The CDR3 is 15 amino acids. Germline values: CDR1 SGHAT, CDR2 FQNNGV. The sample belongs to a study of technical replicates of blood from a handful of donors. The method was immunoSEQ multiplex PCR; TCRdb's version includes in-frame clones alone and lacks a portion of them. The sample records fewer than 80,000 clones, 89% being singletons. This sequence originates from a human donor in good health. Some clones in this sample may be carry-over from other donors' samples. Material for sequencing was PBMCs. The rearrangement uses TRBV11-2 and TRBJ1-1; the match to TRBD1 covers 8 bases. CDR3 protein: CASSSVRGLGTEAFF. CDR3 DNA sequence: TGTGCCAGCAGCTCGGTCAGGGGGCTCGGTACTGAAGCTTTCTTT.